This T cell receptor (beta chain) was obtained from a study of T cell repertoires in cytomegalovirus infection. TCRdb independently ran MiXCR on the reads; one entry per CDR3 protein. The sample consists of 310,000 or so distinct CDR3 sequences, about a tenth of them appearing once. This CDR3 has 16 amino acids. Losses at the gene ends were 0 bases for V and 0 bases for J; bases not matched to a gene: 4. Looked up from germline, CDR1 is SGHRS and CDR2 is YFSETQ. This clonotype was observed at least ten times. Sequencing was done on a sample of PBMCs. V gene TRBV5-1 combines with J gene TRBJ2-3, with 7 positions matching TRBD2. The receptor's source is a human donor in good health (CMV status not recorded). Some clones in this sample may be carry-over from other donors' samples. CDR3 sequence: CASSLEPSGSTDTQYF. The CDR3 DNA reads as TGCGCCAGCAGCTTGGAGCCTAGCGGAAGCACAGATACGCAGTATTTT.